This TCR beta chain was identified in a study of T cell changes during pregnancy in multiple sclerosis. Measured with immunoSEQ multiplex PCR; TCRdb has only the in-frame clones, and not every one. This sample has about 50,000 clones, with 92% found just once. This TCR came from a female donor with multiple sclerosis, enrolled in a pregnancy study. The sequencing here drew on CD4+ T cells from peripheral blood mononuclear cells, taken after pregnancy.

CDR3 residues: CASSEARGVPRGGNQPQHF. The CDR3 nucleotides are TGTGCCAGCAGTGAAGCTAGAGGGGTACCGCGGGGCGGCAATCAGCCCCAGCATTTT. The rearrangement uses TRBV6-1 and TRBJ1-5, with a tentative D call TRBD1 (5 bases). CDR1 is MNHNS, CDR2 SASEGT, per germline. The V and J ends lost 0 bases and 2 bases respectively, with 20 bases between them. This CDR3 spans 19 amino acids.